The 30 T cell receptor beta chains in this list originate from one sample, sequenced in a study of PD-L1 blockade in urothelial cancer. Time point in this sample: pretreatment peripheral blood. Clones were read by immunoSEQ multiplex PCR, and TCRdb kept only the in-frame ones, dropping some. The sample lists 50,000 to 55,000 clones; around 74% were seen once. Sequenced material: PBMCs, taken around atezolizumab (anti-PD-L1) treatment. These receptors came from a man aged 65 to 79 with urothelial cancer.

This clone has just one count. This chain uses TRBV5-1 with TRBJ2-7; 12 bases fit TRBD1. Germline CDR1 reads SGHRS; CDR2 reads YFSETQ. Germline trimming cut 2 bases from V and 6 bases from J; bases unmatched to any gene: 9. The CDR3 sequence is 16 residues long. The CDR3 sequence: CASSFGSGTGGSEQYF. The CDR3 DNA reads TGCGCCAGCAGCTTTGGCTCCGGGACAGGGGGCTCCGAGCAGTACTTC.

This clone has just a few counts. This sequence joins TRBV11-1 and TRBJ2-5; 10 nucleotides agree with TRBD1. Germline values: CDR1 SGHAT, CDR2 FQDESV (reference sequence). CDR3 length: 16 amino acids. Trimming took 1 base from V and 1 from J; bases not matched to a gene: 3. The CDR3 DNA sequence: TGTGCCAGCAGCTTAGAGGGACAGGGGCCCCAAGAGACCCAGTACTTC. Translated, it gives CASSLEGQGPQETQYF. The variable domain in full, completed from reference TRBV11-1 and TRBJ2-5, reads EAEVAQSPRYKITEKSQAVAFWCDPISGHATLYWYRQILGQGPELLVQFQDESVVDDSQLPKDRFSAERLKGVDSTLKIQPAELGDSAMYLCASSLEGQGPQETQYFGPGTRLLVL.

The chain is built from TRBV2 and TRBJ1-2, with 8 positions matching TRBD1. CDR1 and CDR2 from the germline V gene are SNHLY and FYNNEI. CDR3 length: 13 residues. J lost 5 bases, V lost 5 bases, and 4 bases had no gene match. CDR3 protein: CASSRTGSYGYTF. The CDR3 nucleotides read TGTGCCAGCAGTCGGACAGGGAGTTATGGCTACACCTTC.

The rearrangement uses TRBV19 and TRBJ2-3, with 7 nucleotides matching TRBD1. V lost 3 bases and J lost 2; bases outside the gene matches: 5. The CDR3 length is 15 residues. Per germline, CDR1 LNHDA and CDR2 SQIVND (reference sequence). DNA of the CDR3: TGTGCCAGTAGTATCTGGGACAGAAACACAGATACGCAGTATTTT. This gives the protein CASSIWDRNTDTQYF.

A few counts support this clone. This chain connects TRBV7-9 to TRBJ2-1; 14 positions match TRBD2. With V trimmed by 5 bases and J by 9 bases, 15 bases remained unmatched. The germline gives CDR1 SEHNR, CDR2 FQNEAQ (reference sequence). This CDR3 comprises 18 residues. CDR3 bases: TGTGCCAGCAGCCATCGCATCGGGACTAGCGGGAGCAGGGGTGAGCAGTTCTTC. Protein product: CASSHRIGTSGSRGEQFF.

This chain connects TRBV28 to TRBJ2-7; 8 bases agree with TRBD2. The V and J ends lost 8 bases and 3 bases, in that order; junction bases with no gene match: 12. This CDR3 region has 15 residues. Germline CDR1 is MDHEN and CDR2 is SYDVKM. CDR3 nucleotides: TGTGCCAGCGCCCCGGGAGGGACAACAGTCTACGAGCAGTACTTC. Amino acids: CASAPGGTTVYEQYF.

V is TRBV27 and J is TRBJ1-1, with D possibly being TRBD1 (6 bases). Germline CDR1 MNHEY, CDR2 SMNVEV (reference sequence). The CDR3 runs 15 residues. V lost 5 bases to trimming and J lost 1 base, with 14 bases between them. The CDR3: CASSRVGGQNTEAFF. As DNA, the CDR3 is TGTGCCAGCAGTAGGGTGGGGGGGCAGAACACTGAAGCTTTCTTT.

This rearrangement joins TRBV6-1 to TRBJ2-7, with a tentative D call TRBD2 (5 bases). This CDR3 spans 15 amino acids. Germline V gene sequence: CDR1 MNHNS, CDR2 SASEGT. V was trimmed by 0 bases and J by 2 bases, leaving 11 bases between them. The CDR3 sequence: CASSEASSATYEQYF. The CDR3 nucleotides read TGTGCCAGCAGTGAAGCAAGTAGCGCGACCTACGAGCAGTACTTC.

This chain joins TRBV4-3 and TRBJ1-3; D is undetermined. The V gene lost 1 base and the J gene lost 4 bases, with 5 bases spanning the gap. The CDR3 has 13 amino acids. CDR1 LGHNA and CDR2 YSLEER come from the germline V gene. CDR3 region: CASSQVLGNTIYF. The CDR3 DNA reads TGCGCCAGCAGCCAAGTTCTGGGAAACACCATATATTTT.

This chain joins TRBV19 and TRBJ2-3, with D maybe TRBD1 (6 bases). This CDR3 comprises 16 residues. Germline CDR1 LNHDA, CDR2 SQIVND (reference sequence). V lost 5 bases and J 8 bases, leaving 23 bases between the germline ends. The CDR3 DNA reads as TGTGCCAGTAGTCCCCGGGACACTCGTCGTTGGGGTACGCAGTATTTT. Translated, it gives CASSPRDTRRWGTQYF. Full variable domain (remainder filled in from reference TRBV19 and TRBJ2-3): DGGITQSPKYLFRKEGQNVTLSCEQNLNHDAMYWYRQDPGQGLRLIYYSQIVNDFQKGDIAEGYSVSREKKESFPLTVTSAQKNPTAFYLCASSPRDTRRWGTQYFGPGTRLTVL.

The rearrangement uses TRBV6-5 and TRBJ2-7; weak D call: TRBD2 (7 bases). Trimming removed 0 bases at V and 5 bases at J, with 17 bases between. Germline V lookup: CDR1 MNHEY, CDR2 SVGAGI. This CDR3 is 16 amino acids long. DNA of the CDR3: TGTGCCAGCAGTTACTCGAGGGGGGGGAGTTATCACGAGCAGTACTTC. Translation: CASSYSRGGSYHEQYF.

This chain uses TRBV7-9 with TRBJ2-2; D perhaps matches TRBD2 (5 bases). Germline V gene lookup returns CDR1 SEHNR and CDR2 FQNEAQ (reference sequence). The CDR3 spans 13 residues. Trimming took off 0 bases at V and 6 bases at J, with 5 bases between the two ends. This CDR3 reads CASSLAGAGELFF. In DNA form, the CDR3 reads TGTGCCAGCAGCTTAGCCGGGGCCGGGGAGCTGTTTTTT.

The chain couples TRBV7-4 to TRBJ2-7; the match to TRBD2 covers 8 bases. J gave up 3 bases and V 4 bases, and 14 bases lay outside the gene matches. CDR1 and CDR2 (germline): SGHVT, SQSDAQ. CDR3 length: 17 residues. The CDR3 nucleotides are TGTGCCAGCAGCTCCGGGGGGGCTCCCCTTGAGGGCTACGAGCAGTACTTC. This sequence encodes CASSSGGAPLEGYEQYF. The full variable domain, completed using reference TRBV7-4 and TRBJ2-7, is GAGVSQSPRYKVAKRGRDVALRCDSISGHVTLYWYRQTLGQGSEVLTYSQSDAQRDKSGRPSGRFSAERPERSVSTLKIQRTEQGDSAVYLCASSSGGAPLEGYEQYFGPGTRLTVT.

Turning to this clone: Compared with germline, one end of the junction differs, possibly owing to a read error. CDR3 protein: CASSLYKEQFF. For the CDR3, the DNA is TGTGCCAGCAGTTTATACAAGGAGCAGTTCTTC. The chain uses TRBV27 and TRBJ2-1; D ambiguous. The V gene's germline CDR1 is MNHEY and CDR2 SMNVEV (reference sequence). The CDR3 contains 11 residues.

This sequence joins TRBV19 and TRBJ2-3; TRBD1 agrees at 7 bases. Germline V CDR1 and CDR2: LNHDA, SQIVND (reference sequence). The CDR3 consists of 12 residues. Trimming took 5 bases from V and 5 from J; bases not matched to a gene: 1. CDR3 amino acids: CASSPGGDTQYF. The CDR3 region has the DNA TGTGCCAGTAGTCCAGGGGGAGATACGCAGTATTTT.

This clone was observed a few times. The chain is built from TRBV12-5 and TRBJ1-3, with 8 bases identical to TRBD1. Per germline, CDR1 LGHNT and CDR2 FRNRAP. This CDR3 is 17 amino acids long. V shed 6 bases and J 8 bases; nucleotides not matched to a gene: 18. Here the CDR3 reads CASGPHRDRIGADTIYF. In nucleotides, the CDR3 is TGTGCTAGTGGCCCTCACCGGGACAGGATCGGAGCAGACACCATATATTTT.

The CDR3 here is CASSLLYGAGDLKTQYF. CDR3 nucleotide sequence: TGTGCCAGCAGCCTCTTGTACGGAGCGGGGGATCTAAAGACCCAGTACTTC. The chain has TRBV5-8 and TRBJ2-5; 8 bases are a match to TRBD2. Trimming took 4 bases from V and 6 from J; bases not matched to a gene: 17. The CDR3 spans 17 residues. The germline gives CDR1 SGHTS, CDR2 YDEGEE.

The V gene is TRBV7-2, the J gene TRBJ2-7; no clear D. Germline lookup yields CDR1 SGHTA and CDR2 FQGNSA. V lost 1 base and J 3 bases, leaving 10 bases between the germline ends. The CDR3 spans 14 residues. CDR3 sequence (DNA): TGTGCCAGCAGCTTAGGCGGCAGCCTCTACGAGCAGTACTTC. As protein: CASSLGGSLYEQYF.

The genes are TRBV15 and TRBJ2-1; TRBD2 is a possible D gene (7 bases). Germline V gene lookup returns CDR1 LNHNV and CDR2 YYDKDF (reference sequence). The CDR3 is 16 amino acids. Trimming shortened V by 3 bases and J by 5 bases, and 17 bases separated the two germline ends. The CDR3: CATSRGGRGADNEQFF. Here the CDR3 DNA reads TGTGCCACCAGCAGGGGAGGTCGGGGGGCCGACAATGAGCAGTTCTTC.

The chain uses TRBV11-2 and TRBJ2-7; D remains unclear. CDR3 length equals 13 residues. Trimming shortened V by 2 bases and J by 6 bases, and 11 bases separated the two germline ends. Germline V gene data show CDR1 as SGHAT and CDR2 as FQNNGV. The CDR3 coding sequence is TGTGCCAGCAGCTTAACCGTCGCCGGCGAGCAGTACTTC. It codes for CASSLTVAGEQYF.

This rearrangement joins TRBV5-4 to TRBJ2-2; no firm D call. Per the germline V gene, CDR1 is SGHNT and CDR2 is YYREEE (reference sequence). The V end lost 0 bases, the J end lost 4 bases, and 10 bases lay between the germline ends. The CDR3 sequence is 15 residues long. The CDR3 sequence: CASSLDTVRTGELFF. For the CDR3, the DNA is TGTGCCAGCAGCTTGGATACAGTTCGCACCGGGGAGCTGTTTTTT.

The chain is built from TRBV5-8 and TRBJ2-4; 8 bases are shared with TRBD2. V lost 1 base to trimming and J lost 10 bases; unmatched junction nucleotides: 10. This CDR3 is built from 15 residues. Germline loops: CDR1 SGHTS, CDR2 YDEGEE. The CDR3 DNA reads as TGTGCCAGCAGCTTGTTGTTATCGGGAGGGACGATTCAGTACTTC. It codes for CASSLLLSGGTIQYF.

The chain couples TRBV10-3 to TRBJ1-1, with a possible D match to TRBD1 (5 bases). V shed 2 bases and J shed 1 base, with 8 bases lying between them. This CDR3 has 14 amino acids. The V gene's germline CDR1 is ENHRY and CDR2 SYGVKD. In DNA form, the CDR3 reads TGTGCCATCAGTGAGGACAGAAGGAACACTGAAGCTTTCTTT. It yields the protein CAISEDRRNTEAFF.

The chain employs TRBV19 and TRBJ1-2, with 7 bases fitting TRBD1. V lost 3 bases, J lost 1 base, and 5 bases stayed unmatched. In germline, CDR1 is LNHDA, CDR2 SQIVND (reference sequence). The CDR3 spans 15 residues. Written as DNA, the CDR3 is TGTGCCAGTAGTATTCGCCACAGGGGTAACTATGGCTACACCTTC. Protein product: CASSIRHRGNYGYTF.

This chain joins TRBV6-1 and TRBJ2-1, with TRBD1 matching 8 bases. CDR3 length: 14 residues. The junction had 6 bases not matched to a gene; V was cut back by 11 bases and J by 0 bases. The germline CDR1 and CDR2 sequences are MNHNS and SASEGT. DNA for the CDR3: TGTGCCTTGGACAGGGAAAGCTCCTACAATGAGCAGTTCTTC. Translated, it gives CALDRESSYNEQFF.

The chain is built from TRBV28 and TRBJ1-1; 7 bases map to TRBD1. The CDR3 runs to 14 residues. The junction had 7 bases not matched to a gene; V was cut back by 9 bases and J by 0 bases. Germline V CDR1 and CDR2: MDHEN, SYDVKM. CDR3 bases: TGTGCCAGTTCGGCCGGGACAGTGAACACTGAAGCTTTCTTT. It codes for CASSAGTVNTEAFF.

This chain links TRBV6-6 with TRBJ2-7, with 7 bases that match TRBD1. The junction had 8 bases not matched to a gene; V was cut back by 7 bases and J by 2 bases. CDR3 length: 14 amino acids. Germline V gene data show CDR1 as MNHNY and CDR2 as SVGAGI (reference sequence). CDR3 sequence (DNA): TGTGCCAGCACCGGACCGGGACAGACCTACGAGCAGTACTTC. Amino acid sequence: CASTGPGQTYEQYF.

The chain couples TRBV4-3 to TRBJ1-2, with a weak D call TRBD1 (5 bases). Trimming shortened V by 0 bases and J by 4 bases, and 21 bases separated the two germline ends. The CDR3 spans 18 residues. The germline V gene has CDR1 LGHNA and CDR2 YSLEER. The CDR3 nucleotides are TGCGCCAGCAGCCAAGATTGGAGGGGCCTCGACCCTTCCTATGGCTACACCTTC. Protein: CASSQDWRGLDPSYGYTF.

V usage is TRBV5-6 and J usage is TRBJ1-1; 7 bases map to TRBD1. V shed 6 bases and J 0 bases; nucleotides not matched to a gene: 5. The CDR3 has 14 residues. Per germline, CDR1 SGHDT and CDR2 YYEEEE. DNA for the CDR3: TGTGCCAGCACCCCCGGGACAGTGAACACTGAAGCTTTCTTT. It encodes CASTPGTVNTEAFF.

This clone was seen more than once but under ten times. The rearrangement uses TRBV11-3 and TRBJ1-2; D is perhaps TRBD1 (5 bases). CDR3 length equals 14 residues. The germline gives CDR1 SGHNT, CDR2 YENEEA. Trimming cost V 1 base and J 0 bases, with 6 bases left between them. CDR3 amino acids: CASSLGRANYGYTF. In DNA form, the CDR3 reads TGTGCCAGCAGCTTAGGCAGGGCTAACTATGGCTACACCTTC.